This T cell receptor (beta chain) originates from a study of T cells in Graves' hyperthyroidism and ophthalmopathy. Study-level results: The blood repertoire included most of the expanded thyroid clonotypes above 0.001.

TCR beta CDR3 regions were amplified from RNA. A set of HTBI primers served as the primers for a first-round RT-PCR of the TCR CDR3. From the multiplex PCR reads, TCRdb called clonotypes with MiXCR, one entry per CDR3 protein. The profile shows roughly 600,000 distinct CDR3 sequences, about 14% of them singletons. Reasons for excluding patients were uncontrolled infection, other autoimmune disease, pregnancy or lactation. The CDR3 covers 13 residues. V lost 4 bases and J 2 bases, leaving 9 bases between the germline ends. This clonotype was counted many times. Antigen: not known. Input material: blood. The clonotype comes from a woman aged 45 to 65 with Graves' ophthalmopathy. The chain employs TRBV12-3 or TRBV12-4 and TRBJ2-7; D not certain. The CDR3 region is CASSSHRTYEQYF. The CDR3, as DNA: TGTGCCAGCAGTTCACATAGAACCTACGAGCAGTACTTC.